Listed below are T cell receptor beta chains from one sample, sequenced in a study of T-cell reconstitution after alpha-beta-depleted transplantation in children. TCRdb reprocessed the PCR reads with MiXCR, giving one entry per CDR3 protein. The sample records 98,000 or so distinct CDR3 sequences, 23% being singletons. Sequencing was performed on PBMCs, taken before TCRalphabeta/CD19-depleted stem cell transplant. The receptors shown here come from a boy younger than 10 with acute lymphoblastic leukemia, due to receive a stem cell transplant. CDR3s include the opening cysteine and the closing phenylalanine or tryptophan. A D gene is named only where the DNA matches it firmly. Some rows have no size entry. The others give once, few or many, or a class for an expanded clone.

CDR3nt: TGTGCCAGCAGGAGGACAGACTACGAGCAGTACTTC
CDR3aa: CASRRTDYEQYF
v_gene: TRBV6-2/TRBV6-3
d_gene: NA
j_gene: TRBJ2-7
abundance: NA

CDR3nt: TGTGCCAGCAGTCCTCCGGACGGAAAAAGAGGGGGCTACGAGCAGTACTTC
CDR3aa: CASSPPDGKRGGYEQYF
v_gene: TRBV28
d_gene: NA
j_gene: TRBJ2-7
abundance: NA

CDR3nt: TGCGCCAGCAGCCCTAGCGGAGGAGAACCTGAGCAGTACTTC
CDR3aa: CASSPSGGEPEQYF
v_gene: TRBV5-1
d_gene: TRBD2
j_gene: TRBJ2-7
abundance: few

CDR3nt: TGCGCCAGCAGCCTACAGGATCTTACTAGCTCCTACGAGCAGTACTTC
CDR3aa: CASSLQDLTSSYEQYF
v_gene: TRBV4-1
d_gene: NA
j_gene: TRBJ2-7
abundance: NA

CDR3nt: TGTGCCAGCAATGGAGAAACGACTAGCGGACGGGGTGAGCAGTTCTTC
CDR3aa: CASNGETTSGRGEQFF
v_gene: TRBV28
d_gene: TRBD2
j_gene: TRBJ2-1
abundance: NA

CDR3nt: TGTGCCAGCAGACCCGGGTCTAGCGGAGTCACCGGGGAGCTGTTTTTT
CDR3aa: CASRPGSSGVTGELFF
v_gene: TRBV28
d_gene: TRBD2
j_gene: TRBJ2-2
abundance: many

CDR3nt: TGCAGTGCCTCCTGGGACAGGGGACGTGAGACCCAGTACTTC
CDR3aa: CSASWDRGRETQYF
v_gene: TRBV20-1
d_gene: TRBD1
j_gene: TRBJ2-5
abundance: NA

CDR3nt: TGTGCCAGCAGCAAAGATGGTGAGGGCTGGTACGAGCAGTACTTC
CDR3aa: CASSKDGEGWYEQYF
v_gene: TRBV21-1
d_gene: NA
j_gene: TRBJ2-7
abundance: NA

CDR3nt: TGTGCCAGCAGGGAGGACTATGGCTACACCTTC
CDR3aa: CASREDYGYTF
v_gene: TRBV28
d_gene: NA
j_gene: TRBJ1-2
abundance: NA

CDR3nt: TGTGCCAGCAGCTTATCAGGGCTACACCGTCAAGAGACCCAGTACTTC
CDR3aa: CASSLSGLHRQETQYF
v_gene: TRBV7-6
d_gene: NA
j_gene: TRBJ2-5
abundance: few

CDR3nt: TGTGCCAGTAGTACAGGGGGCGCCAACTATGGCTACACCTTC
CDR3aa: CASSTGGANYGYTF
v_gene: TRBV19
d_gene: TRBD1
j_gene: TRBJ1-2
abundance: NA

CDR3nt: TGCAGTGCTCAAATAAATAAAGGGAGGGCCGCTGGGGATGAGCAGTTCTTC
CDR3aa: CSAQINKGRAAGDEQFF
v_gene: TRBV20-1
d_gene: TRBD2
j_gene: TRBJ2-1
abundance: few

CDR3nt: TGCGCCAGCAGTGTAACGGAGACCCAGTACTTC
CDR3aa: CASSVTETQYF
v_gene: TRBV10-2
d_gene: NA
j_gene: TRBJ2-5
abundance: many

CDR3nt: TGTGCCAGCAGCCTTAGCGGGAGTCGGGACGAGCAGTACTTC
CDR3aa: CASSLSGSRDEQYF
v_gene: TRBV11-2
d_gene: TRBD2
j_gene: TRBJ2-7
abundance: NA

CDR3nt: TGTGCCAGCAGCGCGTCAAGGGGAAACACTGAAGCTTTCTTT
CDR3aa: CASSASRGNTEAFF
v_gene: TRBV9
d_gene: NA
j_gene: TRBJ1-1
abundance: NA

CDR3nt: TGTGCCAGCAGTGACGTGAGCGGGGTGAAGGAGCTGTTTTTT
CDR3aa: CASSDVSGVKELFF
v_gene: TRBV2
d_gene: TRBD2
j_gene: TRBJ2-2
abundance: NA

CDR3nt: TGCAGCGTGGAAGTAGCCCCGGGCCGTTCCTACGAGCAGTACTTC
CDR3aa: CSVEVAPGRSYEQYF
v_gene: TRBV29-1
d_gene: NA
j_gene: TRBJ2-7
abundance: NA

CDR3nt: TGCAGCGCTACACAGGGGACCGAGCAGTACTTC
CDR3aa: CSATQGTEQYF
v_gene: TRBV29-1
d_gene: TRBD1
j_gene: TRBJ2-7
abundance: NA

CDR3nt: TGCGCCAGCAGCTTGGCTACCGGGGCCCGGGTCGCCGGGGAGCTGTTTTTT
CDR3aa: CASSLATGARVAGELFF
v_gene: TRBV5-1
d_gene: NA
j_gene: TRBJ2-2
abundance: NA

CDR3nt: TGTGCCAGCAGTTTCGGCGGGAACGGTCTAGGTGAGCAGTTCTTC
CDR3aa: CASSFGGNGLGEQFF
v_gene: TRBV12-3/TRBV12-4
d_gene: NA
j_gene: TRBJ2-1
abundance: NA

CDR3nt: TGTGCCAGCAGTCTTAGCGGGACCCTTATCTCCTACAATGAGCAGTTCTTC
CDR3aa: CASSLSGTLISYNEQFF
v_gene: TRBV12-3/TRBV12-4
d_gene: TRBD2
j_gene: TRBJ2-1
abundance: few

CDR3nt: TGTGCCAGCAGTACCGGGTGGGATGAGCAGTTCTTC
CDR3aa: CASSTGWDEQFF
v_gene: TRBV2
d_gene: NA
j_gene: TRBJ2-1
abundance: NA

CDR3nt: TGTGCCAGCAGAAGGACTAGCGGGTCCTACGAGCAGTACTTC
CDR3aa: CASRRTSGSYEQYF
v_gene: TRBV12-3/TRBV12-4
d_gene: TRBD2
j_gene: TRBJ2-7
abundance: few

CDR3nt: TGCGCCAGCAGCTTGGACTGGGGGGCAAGGAATGGCTACACCTTC
CDR3aa: CASSLDWGARNGYTF
v_gene: TRBV5-1
d_gene: NA
j_gene: TRBJ1-2
abundance: NA

CDR3nt: TGTGCCAGCAGCCATACTAGCGGAGGCCTCACAGATACGCAGTATTTT
CDR3aa: CASSHTSGGLTDTQYF
v_gene: TRBV7-3
d_gene: TRBD2
j_gene: TRBJ2-3
abundance: few

CDR3nt: TGTGCCAGCAGTGAACAGCTTGAAGCTTTCTTT
CDR3aa: CASSEQLEAFF
v_gene: TRBV28
d_gene: NA
j_gene: TRBJ1-1
abundance: few

CDR3nt: TGCGCCAGCAGCGCCGGGACAGGGCTTAATGAAAAACTGTTTTTT
CDR3aa: CASSAGTGLNEKLFF
v_gene: TRBV5-1
d_gene: TRBD1
j_gene: TRBJ1-4
abundance: NA